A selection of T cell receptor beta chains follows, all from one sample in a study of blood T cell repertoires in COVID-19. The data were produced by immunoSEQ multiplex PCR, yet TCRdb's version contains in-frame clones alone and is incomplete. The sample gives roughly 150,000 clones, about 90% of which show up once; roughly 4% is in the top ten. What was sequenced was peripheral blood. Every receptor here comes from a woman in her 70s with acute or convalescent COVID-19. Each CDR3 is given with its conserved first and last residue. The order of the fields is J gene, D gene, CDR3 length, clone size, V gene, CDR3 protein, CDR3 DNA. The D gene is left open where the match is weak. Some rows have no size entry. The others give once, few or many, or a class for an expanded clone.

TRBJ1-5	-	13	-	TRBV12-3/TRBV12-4	CASSLEGVQPQHF	TGTGCCAGCAGTTTGGAAGGGGTCCAGCCCCAGCATTTT
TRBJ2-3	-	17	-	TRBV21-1	CASSKVPDRARTDTQYF	TGTGCCAGCAGCAAAGTTCCTGACAGGGCTCGCACAGATACGCAGTATTTT
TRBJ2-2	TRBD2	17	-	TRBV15	CATSRPGLAEYGGELFF	TGTGCCACCAGCAGACCCGGACTAGCGGAATATGGCGGGGAGCTGTTTTTT
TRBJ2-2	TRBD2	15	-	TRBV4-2	CASSLGLANTGELFF	TGTGCCAGCAGCCTCGGACTAGCGAACACCGGGGAGCTGTTTTTT
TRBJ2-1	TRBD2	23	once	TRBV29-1	CSVDGGSTLQTRTSGRQGDEQFF	TGCAGCGTTGACGGGGGGTCAACCCTCCAAACCAGGACTAGCGGGAGGCAGGGGGATGAGCAGTTCTTC
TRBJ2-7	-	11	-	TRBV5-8	CASSLRYEQYF	TGTGCCAGCAGCTTGCGGTACGAGCAGTACTTC
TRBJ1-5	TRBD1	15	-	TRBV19	CASSIPTGDHQPQHF	TGTGCCAGTAGTATTCCGACAGGGGACCATCAGCCCCAGCATTTT
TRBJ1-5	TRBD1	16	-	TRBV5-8	CASSLAWTGGYQPQHF	TGTGCCAGCAGCTTGGCTTGGACAGGGGGCTATCAGCCCCAGCATTTT
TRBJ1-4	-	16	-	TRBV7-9	CASSLGRGPGNEKLFF	TGTGCCAGCAGCTTAGGCAGGGGTCCCGGTAATGAGAAACTGTTTTTT
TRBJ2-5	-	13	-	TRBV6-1	CASSEAGVEAQYF	TGTGCCAGCAGTGAAGCAGGGGTCGAGGCCCAGTACTTC
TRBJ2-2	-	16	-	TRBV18	CASSPPGGTNTGELFF	TGTGCCAGCTCACCTCCAGGGGGGACGAACACCGGGGAGCTGTTTTTT
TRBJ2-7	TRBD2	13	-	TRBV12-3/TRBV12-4	CASRPGGGNEQYF	TGTGCCAGCAGGCCGGGGGGTGGCAACGAGCAGTACTTC
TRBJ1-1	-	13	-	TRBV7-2	CASSTRQYTEAFF	TGTGCCAGCAGCACACGACAGTATACTGAAGCTTTCTTT
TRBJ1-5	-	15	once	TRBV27	CASSLGQGANQPQHF	TGTGCCAGCAGTTTAGGGCAGGGTGCGAATCAGCCCCAGCATTTT
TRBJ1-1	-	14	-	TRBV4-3	CASSQIAGNTEAFF	TGCGCCAGCAGCCAAATAGCTGGGAACACTGAAGCTTTCTTT